This record concerns one T cell receptor beta chain sequence. This clonotype was seen at least ten times. No cognate antigen has been identified for it. Base qualities are not provided; no much larger clone lies one nucleotide away. The CDR3 covers 15 residues, taking in both the cysteine and the phenylalanine. The entry retains the CDR3 DNA only, 45 bases that are in frame from base 1. At the junction V is shortened by 4 bases and J by 3 bases; bases outside the gene matches: 9. CDR1 and CDR2 are drawn from the germline V gene (reference sequence): SGHKS, YYEKEE. The data belong to a study of T-cell reconstitution after alpha-beta-depleted transplantation in children (dated by TCRdb to the mid-2010s). Looking at the study overall: Using TCR repertoire profiling, the study followed T-cell immune reconstitution in a quantitative way in children after TCRalphabeta/CD19-depleted allogeneic hematopoietic cell transplantation.

The library relied on PCR. The data were produced on an Illumina HiSeq 2500. TCR library preparation used molecular barcoding, with unique molecular identifiers applied to normalize quantification of the TCRbeta repertoire. The raw public data were reprocessed by TCRdb itself: fastp quality trimming at Q25, MiXCR clonotype calling, in-frame beta chains only. Entries that share a CDR3 protein sequence are merged under the most common genes and DNA. The sample table records roughly 500,000 distinct CDR3 sequences; roughly an eighth of these occur just once. The leading ten clones occupy about 5.4% of the sample.

Here the chain combines TRBV5-5 and TRBJ2-7, with 8 junctional bases fitting TRBD2. Sequenced here: PBMCs from the stem cell graft donor, sampled from the stem cell graft. This TCR came from a human donor who donated a stem cell graft to a child with combined immunodeficiency. The base sequence is TGTGCCAGCAGCCAACTAGCGGACGGCGTCTACGAGCAGTACTTC. It specifies CASSQLADGVYEQYF.